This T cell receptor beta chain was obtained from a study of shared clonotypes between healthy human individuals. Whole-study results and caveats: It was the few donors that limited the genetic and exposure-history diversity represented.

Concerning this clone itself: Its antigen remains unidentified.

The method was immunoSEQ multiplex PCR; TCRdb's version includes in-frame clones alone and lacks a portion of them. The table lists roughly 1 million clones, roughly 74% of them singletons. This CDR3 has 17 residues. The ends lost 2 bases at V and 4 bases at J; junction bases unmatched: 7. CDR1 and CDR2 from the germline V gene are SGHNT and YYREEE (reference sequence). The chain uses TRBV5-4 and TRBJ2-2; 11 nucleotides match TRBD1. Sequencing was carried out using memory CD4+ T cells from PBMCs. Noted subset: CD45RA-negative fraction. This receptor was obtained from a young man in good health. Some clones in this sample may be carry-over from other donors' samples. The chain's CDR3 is CASSFRTGGIGTGELFF. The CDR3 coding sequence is TGTGCCAGCAGCTTCCGGACAGGGGGCATTGGCACCGGGGAGCTGTTTTTT.